These 10 T cell receptor beta chains originate from one sample sequenced in a study of early T cells in non-severe SARS-CoV-2 infection. TCRdb called the 5' RACE reads again in MiXCR, with one record for every CDR3 protein. The table lists about 60,000 distinct CDR3 sequences, around 12% of them singletons. The sequencing input was whole blood. The receptors were sampled from an adult who was a healthcare worker with PCR-confirmed SARS-CoV-2 infection or an uninfected control (not recorded which).

This clonotype was observed at least ten times. The DNA for the CDR3 is TGTGCCAGTAGTCTCCGGACAGGGGGCTACGAGCAGTACTTC. The encoded protein is CASSLRTGGYEQYF. The chain is built from TRBV19 and TRBJ2-7; 10 bases line up with TRBD1. Germline V gene sequence: CDR1 LNHDA, CDR2 SQIVND (reference sequence). The V segment lost 5 bases and the J segment 3 bases; nucleotides outside the gene matches: 4. This CDR3 contains 14 residues.

The chain has TRBV28 and TRBJ2-1, with 7 nucleotides matching TRBD2. Germline CDR1 is MDHEN and CDR2 is SYDVKM. This CDR3 spans 13 amino acids. The CDR3 DNA reads TGTGCGGGCTCGGGAGGCGGGTTGGATGAGCAGTTCTTC. Amino acid sequence: CAGSGGGLDEQFF.

This clonotype appeared many times. This chain joins TRBV29-1 and TRBJ2-1, with 10 bases identical to TRBD2. The CDR3 consists of 14 residues. CDR1 and CDR2 from the germline V gene are SQVTM and ANQGSEA. J lost 2 bases, V lost 8 bases, and 6 bases had no gene match. CDR3: CSLLAGGPYNEQFF. The CDR3 DNA follows: TGCAGCCTTTTAGCGGGAGGACCCTACAATGAGCAGTTCTTC.

This chain joins TRBV6-2 or TRBV6-3 and TRBJ2-7; 10 positions match TRBD2. CDR3 length equals 15 residues. The ends lost 6 bases at V and 4 bases at J; junction bases unmatched: 9. CDR1 is MNHEY, CDR2 SVGEGT, per germline. This chain's CDR3 is CASSGSGRAMYEQYF. CDR3 nucleotides: TGTGCCAGCAGCGGAAGCGGGAGGGCCATGTACGAGCAGTACTTC.

This clonotype has ten or more counts. The V and J genes are TRBV12-3 or TRBV12-4 and TRBJ2-7; perhaps TRBD2 as D (6 bases). The CDR3 length is 15 residues. V was trimmed by 5 bases and J by 2 bases, leaving 16 bases between them. The CDR3, as DNA: TGTGCCAGCAGTGCTGGACTATTCAATACCTACGAGCAGTACTTC. Translation gives CASSAGLFNTYEQYF.

V is TRBV5-1 and J is TRBJ2-7, with 8 positions matching TRBD1. The germline V gene has CDR1 SGHRS and CDR2 YFSETQ. V lost 3 bases to trimming and J lost 3 bases; unmatched junction nucleotides: 5. The CDR3 is 14 residues long. CDR3: CASSYDRGSYEQYF. CDR3 bases: TGCGCCAGCAGCTACGACAGGGGAAGCTACGAGCAGTACTTC.

This clonotype was recorded many times. The CDR3 spells CSATDLDYGYTF. The CDR3 region has the DNA TGCAGTGCTACAGATCTAGACTATGGCTACACCTTC. V usage is TRBV20-1 and J usage is TRBJ1-2; D remains ambiguous. Germline V gives CDR1 DFQATT, CDR2 SNEGSKA (reference sequence). Trimming took 4 bases from V and 3 from J, leaving 9 bases between them. This CDR3 is 12 amino acids long.

This clonotype has a count of ten or more. The chain is built from TRBV5-1 and TRBJ2-1, with TRBD2 matching over 7 bases. The trim removed 1 base at V and 8 bases at J, leaving 12 bases unmatched. Germline V lookup: CDR1 SGHRS, CDR2 YFSETQ. The CDR3 loop spans 16 amino acids. CDR3 in DNA: TGCGCCAGCAGCTTGTTCTCGGCGGGAGCCCTCGATGAGCAGTTCTTC. This translates into CASSLFSAGALDEQFF.

This chain connects TRBV24-1 to TRBJ1-5; D is unclear. The CDR3 has 15 residues. Trimming pared 3 bases from V and 2 bases from J, leaving 10 bases between. Germline CDR1 and CDR2: KGHDR and SFDVKD. CDR3 sequence reads: CATSDPRTGNQPQHF. The DNA of the CDR3 is TGTGCCACCAGTGATCCGAGGACGGGCAATCAGCCCCAGCATTTT.

This clonotype has just a few counts. This chain connects TRBV12-3 or TRBV12-4 to TRBJ1-2, with 8 bases aligning to TRBD1. The length of the CDR3 is 14 residues. The V and J ends lost 6 bases and 1 base, in that order; junction bases with no gene match: 4. The CDR3 region has the DNA TGTGCCAGCAGCAGGGGACAGGTTAACTATGGCTACACCTTC. Translated: CASSRGQVNYGYTF.